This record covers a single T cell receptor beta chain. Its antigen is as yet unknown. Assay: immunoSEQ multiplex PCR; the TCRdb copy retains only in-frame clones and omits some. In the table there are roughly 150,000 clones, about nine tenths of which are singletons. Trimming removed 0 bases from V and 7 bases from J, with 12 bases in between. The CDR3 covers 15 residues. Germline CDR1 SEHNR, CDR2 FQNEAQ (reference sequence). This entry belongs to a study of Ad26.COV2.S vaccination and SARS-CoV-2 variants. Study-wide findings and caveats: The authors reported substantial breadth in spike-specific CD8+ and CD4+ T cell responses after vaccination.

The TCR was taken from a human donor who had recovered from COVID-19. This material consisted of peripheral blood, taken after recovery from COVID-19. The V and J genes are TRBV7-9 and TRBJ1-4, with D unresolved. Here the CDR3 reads CASSLARGLVEKLFF. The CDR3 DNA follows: TGTGCCAGCAGCTTAGCGCGGGGATTGGTTGAAAAACTGTTTTTT.